These T cell receptor beta chains were read from a single sample in a study of T cell repertoires in cytomegalovirus infection. Their target antigens are unknown. TCRdb fed the reads into MiXCR, producing one record per CDR3 protein. The sample has nearly 700,000 distinct CDR3 sequences, approximately 33% seen once. Source: cultured PBMCs, taken from culture after CMV antigen stimulation. Receptor source: a human donor in good health (CMV status not recorded). Some clones in this sample may be carry-over from other donors' samples. Each CDR3 is given with its conserved first and last residue. Fields, in order: V gene, clone size, D gene, J gene, CDR3 DNA, CDR3 protein. D genes are given only for firm matches. Clone size is not always given. Where it is, it says once, few, many or a class for expanded clones.

>TRBV19|.|.|TRBJ2-7
TGTGCCAGTAGTATAGCCGACGGTTCCTACGAGCAGTACTTC
CASSIADGSYEQYF
>TRBV19|few|.|TRBJ2-2
TGTGCCAGTAGGGGGGCGCGGGGGAACACCGGGGAGCTGTTTTTT
CASRGARGNTGELFF
>TRBV7-9|few|.|TRBJ2-1
TGTGCCAGCAGCCCAATGCTAGAGACATACAATGAGCAGTTCTTC
CASSPMLETYNEQFF
>TRBV7-2|many|.|TRBJ1-2
TGTGCCAGCAGCCCAGGGCCGGCCGTGGACTATGGCTACACCTTC
CASSPGPAVDYGYTF
>TRBV11-3|.|TRBD2|TRBJ2-6
TGTGCCAGCAGCTTAGTTCCACAGCGGGGCCCGGCAGGGGCCAACGTCCTGACTTTC
CASSLVPQRGPAGANVLTF
>TRBV29-1|few|.|TRBJ2-3
TGCAGCGTTACCGGGACCTTCCCCACAGATACGCAGTATTTT
CSVTGTFPTDTQYF
>TRBV11-2|.|TRBD2|TRBJ2-7
TGTGCCAGCAGCTTACTAGCGGGATATGGGGAGCAGTACTTC
CASSLLAGYGEQYF
>TRBV7-2|many|.|TRBJ1-2
TGTGCCAGCAGCTTACGAGCTAACTATGGCTACACCTTC
CASSLRANYGYTF
>TRBV11-2|.|.|TRBJ1-2
TGTGCCAGCAGCCCGCGGGCTCAACTGTATGGCTCCACCTTC
CASSPRAQLYGSTF
>TRBV6-5|few|.|TRBJ1-1
TGTGCCAGCAGTTACTCGGGTAAACCACAAGATGGGGACACTGAAGCTTTCTTT
CASSYSGKPQDGDTEAFF
>TRBV5-5|.|.|TRBJ2-1
TGTGCCAGCAGCTTTTTGGGGTCCGGCTCCTACAATGAGCAGTTCTTC
CASSFLGSGSYNEQFF
>TRBV25-1|.|.|TRBJ1-1
TGTGCCAGCGGGCCTCAGGCTGAAGCTTTCTTT
CASGPQAEAFF
>TRBV12-3/TRBV12-4|many|TRBD1|TRBJ1-2
TGTGCCAGCAGCTGGACAGGGGATCCTAACTATGGCTACACCTTC
CASSWTGDPNYGYTF
>TRBV7-2|once|.|TRBJ2-7
TGTGCCAGCAGCTTAGCGCCGCCCACCGGCCAGTACTTC
CASSLAPPTGQYF
>TRBV11-2|many|.|TRBJ1-3
TGTGCCAGCAGCTTAGGCGGAGACTCTGGAAACACCATATATTTT
CASSLGGDSGNTIYF
>TRBV6-5|once|.|TRBJ1-6
TGTGCCAGCAGAGACGGGGGAGCCCTCCCCTTT
CASRDGGALPF
>TRBV19|few|.|TRBJ2-1
TGTGCCAGCCACGACCCGGAAGGCGGCAATGAGCAGTTCTTC
CASHDPEGGNEQFF
>TRBV10-3|.|.|TRBJ2-2
TGTGCCATCAGTGAGACCCAGAACACCGGGGAGCTGTTTTTT
CAISETQNTGELFF
>TRBV11-2|many|TRBD1|TRBJ2-5
TGTGCCAGCAGCCCCCGGACAGGGGGGCAAGAGACCCAGTACTTC
CASSPRTGGQETQYF
>TRBV18|.|.|TRBJ2-1
TGTGCCAGCTACACGAGTGACGATGAGCAGTTCTTC
CASYTSDDEQFF
>TRBV20-1|.|.|TRBJ2-3
TGCAGTGCTAGAGAGCCTACCACAGATACGCAGTATTTT
CSAREPTTDTQYF
>TRBV12-3/TRBV12-4|few|.|TRBJ2-4
TGTGCCAGCAGGGATGAGTCGCACATTCAGTACTTC
CASRDESHIQYF
>TRBV6-6|.|TRBD1|TRBJ2-7
TGTGCCAGCTTCCGAACGGGACAGGGTTGGTACGAGCAGTACTTC
CASFRTGQGWYEQYF
>TRBV20-1|.|.|TRBJ1-1
TGCAGTGCTAGTCCCGGGCAGAGCTTAACTGAAGCTTTCTTT
CSASPGQSLTEAFF
>TRBV7-2|many|TRBD2|TRBJ2-3
TGTGCCAGCAGCTTAGAAGGGACTAGCGGGGATACGCAGTATTTT
CASSLEGTSGDTQYF
>TRBV6-8|.|.|TRBJ1-1
TGTGCCAGCAGTTACTCGATCAGTGCAGAAGCTTTCTTT
CASSYSISAEAFF
>TRBV20-1|few|.|TRBJ1-6
TGCAGTGCCCGGGACTTGTCGAATTCACCCCTCCACTTT
CSARDLSNSPLHF
>TRBV12-3/TRBV12-4|.|TRBD2|TRBJ2-5
TGTGCCAGCAGTTCTACTAGCGGCCCGGGGACCCAGTACTTC
CASSSTSGPGTQYF
>TRBV5-4|.|TRBD2|TRBJ2-2
TGTGCCAGCAGCCGATCCACCGGGACTAGCGCTAGGCGTCGCACCGGGGAGCTGTTTTTT
CASSRSTGTSARRRTGELFF
>TRBV7-2|many|.|TRBJ1-1
TGTGCCAGCAGCTTAGCGTCGGTTGAGGGCACTGAAGCTTTCTTT
CASSLASVEGTEAFF
>TRBV7-8|.|.|TRBJ2-2
TGTGCCAGCAGTCTCTCCACAGGGGGAGGGGCCGGGGAGCTGTTTTTT
CASSLSTGGGAGELFF
>TRBV2|.|.|TRBJ1-5
TGTGCCAGCATATCTCTTGGTGGTCCGGGGAAAAATAGCAATCAGCCCCAGCATTTT
CASISLGGPGKNSNQPQHF